Shown below are 18 T cell receptor beta chains from a single sample sequenced in a study of CD8+ T cells in alopecia areata. cDNA serving as the sequencing template came from extracted, reverse transcribed RNA. The protocol was immunoSEQ multiplex PCR, while the TCRdb copy is restricted to in-frame clones and leaves out a portion. There are 64,000 or so clones in the sample; 35% to 55% occur only once, and roughly 20% lies in the top ten. Regarding treatment: oral pan-JAK inhibitor, 5-10 mg twice daily. Sequencing used CD8+ T cells sorted from blood, obtained around week 37, from a patient treated with tofacitinib. All receptors derive from a human donor with alopecia areata.

The chain combines TRBV27 with TRBJ2-5, with 9 bases matching TRBD1. V trimming: 6 bases; J trimming: 2 bases; junction bases outside the gene matches: 19. Per germline, CDR1 MNHEY and CDR2 SMNVEV (reference sequence). The CDR3 is 19 amino acids. CDR3 region: CASSLRVGQGPFWQETQYF. In DNA form, the CDR3 reads TGTGCCAGCAGCCTAAGAGTGGGACAGGGCCCCTTTTGGCAAGAGACCCAGTACTTC.

The genes are TRBV25-1 and TRBJ2-6, with 9 bases that match TRBD1. Germline loops: CDR1 MGHDK, CDR2 SYGVNS. Trimming took 1 base from V and 2 from J; bases not matched to a gene: 3. The CDR3 length is 17 residues. The CDR3 here is CASSEWGQGAGANVLTF. The CDR3 nucleotides read TGTGCCAGCAGTGAATGGGGACAGGGCGCTGGGGCCAACGTCCTGACTTTC.

This clone was detected a few times. The V call is TRBV4-1, the J call TRBJ2-3; D is perhaps TRBD1 (7 bases). CDR3 length: 14 amino acids. Trimming removed 7 bases from V and 5 bases from J, with 16 bases in between. In germline, CDR1 is MGHRA, CDR2 YSYEKL. The CDR3 nucleotides are TGCGCCAGCAACCCGACAGGGACTGTAGATACGCAGTATTTT. Protein sequence: CASNPTGTVDTQYF.

This clone turned up a few times. The chain joins TRBV4-1 to TRBJ2-1, with 10 bases that match TRBD2. The CDR3 is 17 residues long. With V trimmed by 0 bases and J by 8 bases, 10 bases remained unmatched. Germline CDR1 MGHRA, CDR2 YSYEKL. As DNA, the CDR3 is TGCGCCAGCAGCCAAGATGGGAGCGGGAGGGCCCTGTATGAGCAGTTCTTC. Translation gives CASSQDGSGRALYEQFF.

This clone was picked up a small number of times. V usage is TRBV7-2 and J usage is TRBJ2-7, with TRBD1 matching 8 bases. The CDR3 spans 14 residues. The V gene end was trimmed by 5 bases and the J gene end by 3 bases; junction bases not matched to a gene: 6. CDR1 is SGHTA, CDR2 FQGNSA, per germline. The chain's CDR3 is CASSPDRGGYEQYF. The CDR3 DNA follows: TGTGCCAGCAGCCCAGACAGGGGTGGCTACGAGCAGTACTTC.

The genes are TRBV7-9 and TRBJ1-1, with a tentative D call TRBD1 (5 bases). From germline, CDR1 is SEHNR and CDR2 FQNEAQ (reference sequence). The CDR3 has 17 amino acids. The ends were cut back, 0 bases at V and 6 bases at J, with 20 bases in the middle. CDR3 amino acids: CASSLALPGSGYAEAFF. The CDR3 DNA follows: TGTGCCAGCAGCTTAGCGCTACCAGGGAGTGGGTACGCTGAAGCTTTCTTT.

The CDR3 is CASSLDSQWSYEQYF. The CDR3 DNA reads TGCGCCAGCAGCTTAGACAGCCAATGGAGCTACGAGCAGTACTTC. The genes are TRBV5-1 and TRBJ2-7; weak D call: TRBD1 (5 bases). Trimming shortened V by 2 bases and J by 3 bases, and 15 bases separated the two germline ends. From germline, CDR1 is SGHRS and CDR2 YFSETQ. There are 15 residues in the CDR3.

This sequence joins TRBV28 and TRBJ2-5; no clear D. The CDR3 is 11 amino acids. Per the germline V gene, CDR1 is MDHEN and CDR2 is SYDVKM. The V end was cut by 3 bases, the J end by 3 bases, with 2 bases between. CDR3 coding DNA: TGTGCCAGCAGTTTCGAAGAGACCCAGTACTTC. Translating gives CASSFEETQYF.

This chain joins TRBV18 and TRBJ2-1; D unclear. V lost 3 bases and J 8 bases, leaving 14 bases between the germline ends. Per germline, CDR1 KGHSH and CDR2 LQKENI. This CDR3 has 14 residues. The CDR3 protein is CASSPLGLGDEQFF. CDR3 in DNA: TGTGCCAGCTCACCGCTTGGTCTTGGCGATGAGCAGTTCTTC.

The CDR3 is CATLQGGTNTGELFF. The DNA for the CDR3 is TGTGCCACACTTCAAGGGGGTACGAACACCGGGGAGCTGTTTTTT. The V call is TRBV2, the J call TRBJ2-2, with D possibly being TRBD1 (6 bases). Germline CDR1 is SNHLY and CDR2 is FYNNEI. Trimming took off 10 bases at V and 0 bases at J, with 15 bases between the two ends. The CDR3 has 15 residues.

J is TRBJ2-1 and V is TRBV29-1, with TRBD1 identical over 7 bases. The J segment lost 9 bases and the V segment lost 7 bases, leaving 6 bases of the junction unmatched. Germline CDR1 reads SQVTM; CDR2 reads ANQGSEA. The CDR3 spans 11 residues. The CDR3 region is CSAPSGGEQFF. CDR3 sequence (DNA): TGCAGCGCCCCCTCAGGGGGTGAGCAGTTCTTC.

The gene calls are TRBV4-3 and TRBJ1-1; 7 bases line up with TRBD1. Germline values: CDR1 LGHNA, CDR2 YSLEER. This CDR3 has 14 amino acids. V trimming: 0 bases; J trimming: 8 bases; junction bases outside the gene matches: 6. DNA for the CDR3: TGCGCCAGCAGCCAAGATCGTGGACAGGACGAAGCTTTCTTT. It encodes CASSQDRGQDEAFF.

DNA of the CDR3: TGTGCCAGCGGCGCGAGGGGGACGGGTGAGCAGTTCTTC. Encoded protein: CASGARGTGEQFF. The chain uses TRBV27 and TRBJ2-1, with D possibly being TRBD1 (6 bases). Germline V gives CDR1 MNHEY, CDR2 SMNVEV (reference sequence). V dropped 8 bases and J dropped 9 bases, with 17 bases sitting between them. This CDR3 has 13 residues.

The chain employs TRBV30 and TRBJ2-7; D ambiguous. This CDR3 is built from 12 residues. V lost 0 bases and J 3 bases, leaving 6 bases between the germline ends. Germline values: CDR1 GTSNPN, CDR2 SVGIG (reference sequence). The CDR3 is CAWSVFFYEQYF. The DNA of the CDR3 is TGTGCCTGGAGTGTATTTTTCTACGAGCAGTACTTC.

V and J are TRBV9 and TRBJ2-7, with 8 positions matching TRBD2. This CDR3 comprises 15 residues. The V segment lost 0 bases and the J segment 4 bases; nucleotides outside the gene matches: 6. Germline lookup yields CDR1 SGDLS and CDR2 YYNGEE. This chain's CDR3 is CASSVEGTSLYEQYF. As DNA, the CDR3 is TGTGCCAGCAGCGTAGAGGGGACTAGTTTATACGAGCAGTACTTC.

The genes are TRBV11-2 and TRBJ2-1, with 8 bases identical to TRBD2. CDR3 length: 16 amino acids. Germline assignment: CDR1 SGHAT and CDR2 FQNNGV. V dropped 5 bases and J dropped 3; count of bases not matched to a gene: 9. The CDR3 nucleotides read TGTGCCAGCAGCAAGGAGCGGGAGAACTTCTACAATGAGCAGTTCTTC. Its protein product is CASSKERENFYNEQFF. The variable domain in full, with the rest retrieved from reference TRBV11-2 and TRBJ2-1, is EAGVAQSPRYKIIEKRQSVAFWCNPISGHATLYWYQQILGQGPKLLIQFQNNGVVDDSQLPKDRFSAERLKGVDSTLKIQPAKLEDSAVYLCASSKERENFYNEQFFGPGTRLTVL.

A few counts support this clone. The CDR3 is CASSLVRLSSYEQYF. As DNA, the CDR3 is TGTGCCAGCAGCTTAGTAAGGCTGAGCTCCTACGAGCAGTACTTC. This rearrangement joins TRBV7-2 to TRBJ2-7; D not resolved. CDR1 SGHTA and CDR2 FQGNSA come from the germline V gene. This CDR3 has 15 residues. V lost 1 base and J 0 bases, leaving 10 bases between the germline ends.

The rearrangement uses TRBV25-1 and TRBJ2-5; D unresolved. This CDR3 has 15 amino acids. Trimming left V 1 base short and J 2 bases short, with 11 bases between. In germline, CDR1 is MGHDK, CDR2 SYGVNS. In DNA form, the CDR3 reads TGTGCCAGCAGTGAATTGAGAGTGGGTCAAGAGACCCAGTACTTC. Amino acids: CASSELRVGQETQYF.